Listed below are T cell receptor beta chains from one sample, sequenced in a study of T cell responses to AZD1222 COVID-19 vaccine. This table comes from immunoSEQ multiplex PCR, and its TCRdb copy is limited to in-frame clones, with some not included. The top ten clones hold less than 6% of a sample with 90,000 to 150,000 clones, approximately 88% of them seen once. Sequences were derived from peripheral blood, sampled on day 0 of AZD1222 vaccination. The receptor set was obtained from an adult in good health. Both conserved end residues are part of each CDR3. The order of the fields is V gene, clone size, D gene, J gene, CDR3 DNA, CDR3 protein. D genes are given only for firm matches. Rows give clone size only sometimes, using once, few, many, or a class for an expanded clone.

>TRBV27|NA|TRBD1|TRBJ1-2
TGTGCCAGCAGTTTGAAGAACAGGGGCGGGGGGTATGGCTACACCTTC
CASSLKNRGGGYGYTF
>TRBV7-8|NA|TRBD2|TRBJ2-7
TGTGCCAGCAGCTTGGTTTCGGGCGGGGGGTACTACGAGCAGTACTTC
CASSLVSGGGYYEQYF
>TRBV3-1/TRBV3-2|NA|NA|TRBJ1-2
TGTGCCAGCAGCCCGAGGGGCGAGGGGGACTCCGGTGGCTACACCTTC
CASSPRGEGDSGGYTF
>TRBV6-6|NA|NA|TRBJ2-5
TGTGCCGGCTCGAGAGGGAACCAAGAGACCCAGTACTTC
CAGSRGNQETQYF
>TRBV12-3/TRBV12-4|NA|NA|TRBJ1-2
TGTGCCATTACGGATTTCTTCTCTGGCTACACCTTC
CAITDFFSGYTF
>TRBV4-2|NA|NA|TRBJ2-1
TGTGCCAGCAGCCAGGGTTTCAATGAGCAGTTCTTC
CASSQGFNEQFF
>TRBV19|NA|NA|TRBJ1-2
TGTGCCAGTAGGCAGGGGCATAATGATGGCTACACCTTC
CASRQGHNDGYTF
>TRBV28|NA|NA|TRBJ1-1
TGTGCCAGCGGGCAGACAGCTATATTAAACACTGAAGCTTTCTTT
CASGQTAILNTEAFF
>TRBV9|NA|NA|TRBJ1-3
TGTGCCAGCAGCGTAGCTGGGGAGGGTGGAAACACCATATATTTT
CASSVAGEGGNTIYF
>TRBV28|once|NA|TRBJ2-1
TGTGCCAGCAGTCCGCACAATGAGCAGTTCTTC
CASSPHNEQFF
>TRBV7-2|NA|NA|TRBJ1-4
TGTGCCAGCAAATCAGGGTCTGCTAATGAAAAACTGTTTTTT
CASKSGSANEKLFF
>TRBV19|NA|TRBD1|TRBJ1-3
TGTGCCAGTGGCAGGGGGCCAGGAAACACCATATATTTT
CASGRGPGNTIYF
>TRBV14|NA|NA|TRBJ2-2
TGTGCCAGCAGCCAAGATTCCGGCTCGCACACCGGGGAGCTGTTTTTT
CASSQDSGSHTGELFF